This T cell receptor (beta chain) was sequenced for a study of control samples from healthy donors and cancer patients (dated by TCRdb to 2020 to 2021). Libraries came from the immunoSEQ multiplex PCR assay. TCRdb mirrors the immuneACCESS table, restricted to in-frame sequences. Some clones are absent from its copies; in checked studies, under half trace to an unresolved V gene, and the reason for the others is unknown. Present in this sample are hundreds of thousands of clones, approximately 80% of which were seen just once. 13% of the sample comes from the top ten. A note on this clone: No antigen is known for it. Base-call qualities are not available, and no considerably larger clone is one nucleotide away.

The germline V gene provides CDR1 MDHEN and CDR2 SYDVKM. V loses 6 bases, J loses 5 bases, and the germline ends lie 19 bases apart. The CDR3, from cysteine to phenylalanine, totals 15 residues. The DNA shown is the 45-base CDR3, in frame from base 1. The sequence joins TRBV28 to TRBJ1-2; no D gene call is confident. This TCR derives from a woman aged 55-69 years with lung cancer. The sample comprised PBMCs. The nucleotides read TGTGCCAGCAGAACAAATGGGGAAGGAAGTTATGGCTACACCTTC. Its coded protein is CASRTNGEGSYGYTF.